The 9 T cell receptor beta chains below were found in one sample sequenced in a study of T-cell reconstitution after alpha-beta-depleted transplantation in children. Researchers prepared the TCRbeta library using unique molecular identifiers, the study reports. From the PCR reads, TCRdb called clonotypes with MiXCR, one entry per CDR3 protein. The sample has some 830,000 distinct CDR3 sequences, about 16% seen once. Sequencing used PBMCs, mostly from graft donor cells, obtained 360 days after TCRalphabeta/CD19-depleted stem cell transplant. The receptors shown here come from a male patient younger than 18 who had a stem cell transplant for acute lymphoblastic leukemia, so the T cells may come from the graft donor.

This clonotype was recorded many times. This chain uses TRBV27 with TRBJ2-1; 11 positions agree with TRBD2. Germline lookup yields CDR1 MNHEY and CDR2 SMNVEV (reference sequence). V shed 4 bases and J 10 bases; nucleotides not matched to a gene: 9. The CDR3 length is 15 residues. CDR3 sequence (DNA): TGTGCCAGCAGTTCCGTAGCGGGAGGGCCGGGAGAGCAGTTCTTC. As protein: CASSSVAGGPGEQFF.

This sequence joins TRBV7-8 and TRBJ2-1, with D uncertain. V lost 5 bases to trimming and J lost 6 bases, with 17 bases between them. This CDR3 is built from 15 residues. Germline V gives CDR1 SGHVS, CDR2 FQNEAQ. The CDR3 spells CASSPARRSSNEQFF. CDR3 nucleotide sequence: TGTGCCAGCAGCCCTGCTAGACGAAGTTCCAATGAGCAGTTCTTC.

This clonotype was detected only a few times. V gene TRBV4-2 combines with J gene TRBJ2-6, with D unresolved. The CDR3 extends over 16 amino acids. CDR1 is LGHNA, CDR2 YNFKEQ, per germline. Trimming stripped 0 bases from V and 10 bases from J, with 16 bases between. In nucleotides, the CDR3 is TGTGCCAGCAGCCAAGATTTTGCCCTCAGGCCGAACGTCCTGACTTTC. Translation: CASSQDFALRPNVLTF.

The chain recombines TRBV10-3 with TRBJ1-3; D is undetermined. Between the trimmed V and J ends, which lost 6 bases and 2 bases, there was a span of 11 bases. Germline-derived CDR1 and CDR2 are ENHRY and SYGVKD. The CDR3 extends over 14 amino acids. In nucleotides, the CDR3 is TGTGCCATCAGGCCGGACGGCGCTGGAAACACCATATATTTT. Translation gives CAIRPDGAGNTIYF.

The genes are TRBV30 and TRBJ2-6; D may be TRBD1 (7 bases). The V and J ends lost 2 bases and 0 bases respectively, with 11 bases between them. The V gene's germline CDR1 is GTSNPN and CDR2 SVGIG (reference sequence). This CDR3 is built from 16 residues. This CDR3 reads CAWSRRGVSGANVLTF. The CDR3 DNA is TGTGCCTGGAGTCGCAGGGGGGTCTCTGGGGCCAACGTCCTGACTTTC.

The genes are TRBV4-1 and TRBJ2-1; the match to TRBD1 covers 7 bases. Germline V gene sequence: CDR1 MGHRA, CDR2 YSYEKL. The CDR3 runs 16 residues. Trimming cost V 0 bases and J 3 bases; bases outside gene matches: 5. This CDR3 reads CASSQDSRTGYNEQFF. Here the CDR3 DNA reads TGCGCCAGCAGCCAAGATTCAAGGACAGGCTACAATGAGCAGTTCTTC.

This clonotype was seen a handful of times. The rearrangement links TRBV9 to TRBJ2-3; 13 bases map to TRBD2. Germline loops: CDR1 SGDLS, CDR2 YYNGEE. The CDR3 sequence is 18 residues long. The J segment lost 6 bases and the V segment lost 3 bases, leaving 13 bases of the junction unmatched. CDR3 bases: TGTGCCAGCAGCGCCCCTCTCGGACTAGCGGGAGCGGGGGATACGCAGTATTTT. It codes for CASSAPLGLAGAGDTQYF.

The chain recombines TRBV5-6 with TRBJ2-3; 8 bases match TRBD1. This CDR3 comprises 15 residues. V trimming: 3 bases; J trimming: 4 bases; junction bases outside the gene matches: 7. Germline V CDR1 and CDR2: SGHDT, YYEEEE. The CDR3 DNA follows: TGTGCCAGCAGCTCCCTCCCAGGGGGCGCAGATACGCAGTATTTT. It specifies CASSSLPGGADTQYF. Complete variable domain (other parts from reference TRBV5-6 and TRBJ2-3): DAGVTQSPTHLIKTRGQQVTLRCSPKSGHDTVSWYQQALGQGPQFIFQYYEEEERQRGNFPDRFSGHQFPNYSSELNVNALLLGDSALYLCASSSLPGGADTQYFGPGTRLTVL.

There are many counts of this clonotype. The chain is built from TRBV6-1 and TRBJ2-4; D not certain. The CDR3 spans 14 residues. Germline CDR1 MNHNS, CDR2 SASEGT. Trimming cost V 5 bases and J 3 bases, with 11 bases left between them. CDR3 protein: CASSPRVVKNIQYF. The CDR3 DNA is TGTGCCAGCAGTCCCCGGGTAGTCAAAAACATTCAGTACTTC.